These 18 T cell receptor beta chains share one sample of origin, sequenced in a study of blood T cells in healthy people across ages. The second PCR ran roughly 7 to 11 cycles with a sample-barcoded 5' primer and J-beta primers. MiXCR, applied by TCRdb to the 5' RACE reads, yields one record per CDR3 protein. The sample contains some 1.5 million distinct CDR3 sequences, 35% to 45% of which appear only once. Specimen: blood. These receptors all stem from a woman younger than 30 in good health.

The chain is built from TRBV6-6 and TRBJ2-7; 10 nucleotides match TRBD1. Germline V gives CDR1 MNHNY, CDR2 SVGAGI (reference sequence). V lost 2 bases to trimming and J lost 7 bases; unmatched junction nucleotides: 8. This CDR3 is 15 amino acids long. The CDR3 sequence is CASSYTGQGLGEQYF. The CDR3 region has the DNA TGTGCCAGCAGTTACACGGGACAGGGGCTCGGGGAGCAGTACTTC.

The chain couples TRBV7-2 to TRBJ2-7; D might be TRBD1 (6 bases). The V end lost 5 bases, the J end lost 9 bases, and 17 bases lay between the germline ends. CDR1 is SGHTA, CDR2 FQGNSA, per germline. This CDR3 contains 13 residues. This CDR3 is CASSQQTGAWQYF. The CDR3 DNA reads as TGTGCCAGCAGCCAACAGACAGGTGCCTGGCAGTACTTC.

In DNA form, the CDR3 reads TGCAGTGTCCGACCTAGGGTCCTACAAGAGACCCAGTACTTC. Amino acid sequence: CSVRPRVLQETQYF. V and J are TRBV20-1 and TRBJ2-5; no firm D call. V lost 7 bases to trimming and J lost 2 bases, with 17 bases between them. Germline V gene sequence: CDR1 DFQATT, CDR2 SNEGSKA (reference sequence). The CDR3 extends over 14 amino acids.

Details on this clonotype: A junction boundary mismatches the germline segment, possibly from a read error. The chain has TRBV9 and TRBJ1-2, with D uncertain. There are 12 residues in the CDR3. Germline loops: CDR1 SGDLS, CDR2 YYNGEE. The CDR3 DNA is TGTGCTAGCAGCGTAAACAGTTGTGGCTACACCTTC. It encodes CASSVNSCGYTF.

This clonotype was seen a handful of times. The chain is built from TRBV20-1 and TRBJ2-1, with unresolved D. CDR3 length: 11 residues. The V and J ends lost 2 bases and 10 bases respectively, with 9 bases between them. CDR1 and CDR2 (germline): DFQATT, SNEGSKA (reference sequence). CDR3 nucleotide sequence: TGCAGTGCTAGATGGGTTGGGGAGCAGTTCTTC. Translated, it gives CSARWVGEQFF.

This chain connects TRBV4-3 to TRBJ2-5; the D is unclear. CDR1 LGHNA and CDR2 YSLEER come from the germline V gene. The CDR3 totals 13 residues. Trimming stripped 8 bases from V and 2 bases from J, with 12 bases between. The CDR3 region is CASDKQLQETQYF. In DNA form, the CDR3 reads TGCGCCAGCGACAAACAGCTACAAGAGACCCAGTACTTC.

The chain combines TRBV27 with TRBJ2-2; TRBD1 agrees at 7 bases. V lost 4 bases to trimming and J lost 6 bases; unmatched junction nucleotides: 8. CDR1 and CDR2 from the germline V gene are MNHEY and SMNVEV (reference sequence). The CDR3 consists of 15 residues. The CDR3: CASSSGRQGAGELFF. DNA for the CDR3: TGTGCCAGCAGTTCCGGGCGACAGGGAGCCGGGGAGCTGTTTTTT.

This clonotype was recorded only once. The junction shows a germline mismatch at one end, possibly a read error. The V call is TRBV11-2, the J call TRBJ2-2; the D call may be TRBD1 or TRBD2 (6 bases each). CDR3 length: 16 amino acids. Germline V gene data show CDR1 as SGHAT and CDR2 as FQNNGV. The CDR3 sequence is CVSSLGGTLNTGELFF. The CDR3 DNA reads TGTGTCAGCAGCTTAGGAGGGACACTGAACACCGGGGAGCTGTTTTTT. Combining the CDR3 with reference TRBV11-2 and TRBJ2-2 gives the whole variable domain EAGVAQSPRYKIIEKRQSVAFWCNPISGHATLYWYQQILGQGPKLLIQFQNNGVVDDSQLPKDRFSAERLKGVDSTLKIQPAKLEDSAVYLCVSSLGGTLNTGELFFGEGSRLTVL.

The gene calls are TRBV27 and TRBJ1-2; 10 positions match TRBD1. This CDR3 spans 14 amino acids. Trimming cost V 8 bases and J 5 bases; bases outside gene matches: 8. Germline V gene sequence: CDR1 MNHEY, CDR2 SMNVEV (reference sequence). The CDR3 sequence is CASGRQGAGYGYTF. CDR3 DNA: TGTGCCAGCGGTAGACAGGGGGCAGGATATGGCTACACCTTC.

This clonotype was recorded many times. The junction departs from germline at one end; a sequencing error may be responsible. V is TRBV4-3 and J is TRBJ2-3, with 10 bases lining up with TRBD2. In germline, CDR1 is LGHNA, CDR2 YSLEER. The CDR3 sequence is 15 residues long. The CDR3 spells CASSQLAGSTDTQYF. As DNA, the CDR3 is TGTGCCAGCAGCCAACTAGCGGGAAGCACAGATACGCAGTATTTT.

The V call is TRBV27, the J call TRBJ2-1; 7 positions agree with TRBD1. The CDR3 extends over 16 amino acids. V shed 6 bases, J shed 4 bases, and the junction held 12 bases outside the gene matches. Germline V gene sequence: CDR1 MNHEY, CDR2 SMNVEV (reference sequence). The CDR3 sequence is CASSPQGQTPYNEQFF. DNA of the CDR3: TGTGCCAGCAGCCCACAGGGACAGACCCCTTACAATGAGCAGTTCTTC.

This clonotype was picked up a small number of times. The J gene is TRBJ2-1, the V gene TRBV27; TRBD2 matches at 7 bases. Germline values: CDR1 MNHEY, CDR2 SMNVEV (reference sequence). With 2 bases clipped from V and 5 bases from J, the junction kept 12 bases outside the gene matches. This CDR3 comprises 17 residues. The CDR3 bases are TGTGCCAGCAGTTTACGGATTATGCGGGAGACCCACAATGAGCAGTTCTTC. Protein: CASSLRIMRETHNEQFF.

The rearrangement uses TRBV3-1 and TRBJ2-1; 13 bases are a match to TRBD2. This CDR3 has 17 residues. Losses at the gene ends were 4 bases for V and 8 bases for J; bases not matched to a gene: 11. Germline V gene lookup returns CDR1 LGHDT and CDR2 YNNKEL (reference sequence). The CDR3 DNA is TGTGCCAGCAGCCCTCTTACCGGGACTAGCGGGAAGGATGAGCAGTTCTTC. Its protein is CASSPLTGTSGKDEQFF.

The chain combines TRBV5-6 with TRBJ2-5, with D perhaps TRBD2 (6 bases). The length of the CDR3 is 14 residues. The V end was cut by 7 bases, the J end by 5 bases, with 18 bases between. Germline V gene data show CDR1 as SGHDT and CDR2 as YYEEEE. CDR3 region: CASGVGEVMETQYF. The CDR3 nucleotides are TGTGCCAGCGGAGTGGGGGAGGTGATGGAGACCCAGTACTTC.

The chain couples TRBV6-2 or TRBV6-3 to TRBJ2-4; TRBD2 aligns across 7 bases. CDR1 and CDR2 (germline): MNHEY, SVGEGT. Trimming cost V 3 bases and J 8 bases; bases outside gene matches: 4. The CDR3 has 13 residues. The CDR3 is CASSYAGVDIQYF. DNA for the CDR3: TGTGCCAGCAGTTATGCGGGGGTCGACATTCAGTACTTC.

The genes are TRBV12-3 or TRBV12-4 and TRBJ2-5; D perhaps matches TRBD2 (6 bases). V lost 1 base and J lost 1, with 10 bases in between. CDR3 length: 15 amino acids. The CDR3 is CASSLVGAGQETQYF. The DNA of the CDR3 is TGTGCCAGCAGTTTAGTAGGAGCGGGCCAAGAGACCCAGTACTTC.

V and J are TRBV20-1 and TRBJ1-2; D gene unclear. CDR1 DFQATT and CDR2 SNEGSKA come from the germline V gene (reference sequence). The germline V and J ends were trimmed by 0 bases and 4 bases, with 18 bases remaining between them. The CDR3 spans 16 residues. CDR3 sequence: CSARDVRQVSFYGYTF. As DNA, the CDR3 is TGCAGTGCTAGAGACGTGCGGCAGGTCTCTTTCTATGGCTACACCTTC.

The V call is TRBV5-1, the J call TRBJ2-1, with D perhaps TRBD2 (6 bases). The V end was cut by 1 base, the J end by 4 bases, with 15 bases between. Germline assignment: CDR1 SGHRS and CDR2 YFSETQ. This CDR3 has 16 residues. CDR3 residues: CASSLSFGREYNEQFF. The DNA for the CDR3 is TGCGCCAGCAGCTTGTCTTTCGGTCGGGAGTACAATGAGCAGTTCTTC.